This entry is about one TCR beta chain. No cognate antigen has been identified for it. No base quality values were provided; no much bigger clone lies one nucleotide off. The record originates from a study of spatial heterogeneity in lung cancer (dated by TCRdb to the late 2010s). General notes on the study: Beta-chain transcripts were consistently detected in greater numbers than alpha-chain transcripts, which likely reflected higher beta-chain transcript abundance. In the raw uncorrected reads, each unique combination of TCR and UMI appeared more than ten times on average. In non-small cell lung cancer, the study quantitatively compared TCR alpha and beta repertoires across several tumor regions, matched nontumor lung, and blood. The study linked features of the TCR repertoire to counts of nonsynonymous mutations, which were determined by whole-exome sequencing of tumor tissue. At surgery, hundreds of tumor regions, some 61 matched nontumor lung samples and 56 PBMC samples were TCR-sequenced for both alpha and beta chains. Overall results and qualifications from the work: Confirming at a functional level the hypothesis that regional TCRs recognize regional mutations was considered to require additional single-cell paired TCR alpha and beta sequencing. Ubiquitous expanded tumor TCRs were found in blood more often at tumor resection than at routine follow-up.

The CDR3 contains 16 residues, cysteine and phenylalanine counted. The DNA shown is the 48-base CDR3, in frame from base 1. V and J are trimmed by 5 bases and 1 base, and the gene matches miss 11 bases of the junction. The library was built by means of 5' RACE. The sample was run on a NextSeq 500. In the TCR library protocol, a unique molecular identifier was attached to each TCR cDNA molecule so that PCR and sequencing errors could be corrected. The paper's data handling went like this. TCR identification, UMI-based error correction and CDR3 extraction were all carried out with Decombinator tools. TCRs above a frequency of 2 per 1,000, corresponding to the top 1% of the tumor frequency distribution, were defined as expanded. Renyi diversity was computed with the R vegan package after each repertoire had been subsampled 100 times to 5,000 TCRs. CDR3 similarity networks were constructed using string-kernel similarity of amino acid triplets, with links drawn between CDR3s whose pairwise similarity was above 0.82. TCRdb passed the public sequencing reads through fastp at Q25 and MiXCR, retaining productive beta sequences. CDR3 protein sequences are deduplicated, and each keeps its most common genes and DNA. These V and J calls originate from TCRdb's pipeline instead of the authors' own analysis. This sample lists tens of thousands of distinct CDR3 sequences; 15% to 25% were detected once. Jointly, the top ten make up 6.2% of the sample.

Read against the paper, the sample's time point label means: sample taken at primary tumor resection. TCR sequencing used whole RNA extracted from tumor and nontumor lung tissue, or from cryopreserved PBMC samples, without cell sorting. Donors were some 67 patients with early-stage, untreated non-small cell lung cancer from the lung TRACERx cohort. Only patients with enough RNA available from two or more tumor regions were chosen for TCR sequencing. This TCR derives from a male donor with early-stage non-small cell lung cancer. The source material was PBMCs, sampled at surgery. The chain was built from TRBV12-3 or TRBV12-4 and TRBJ2-7; 7 bases in between match TRBD1. The CDR3 protein sequence reads: CASSNYDRDRSYEQYF. The DNA sequence follows: TGTGCCAGCAGTAACTACGACCGGGACAGATCCTACGAGCAGTACTTC.